The 5 T cell receptor beta chains below all came from one sample that was sequenced in a study of technical replicates of blood from several donors. Measured with immunoSEQ multiplex PCR; TCRdb has only the in-frame clones, and not every one. The data contain more than 65,000 clones, roughly 94% of them singletons. Material for sequencing was T cells isolated from PBMCs. The receptors shown here come from a human donor in good health.

The chain carries TRBV5-1 and TRBJ1-2; tentative D call: TRBD1 (5 bases). The CDR3 runs to 16 residues. Per germline, CDR1 SGHRS and CDR2 YFSETQ. Trimming shortened V by 2 bases and J by 6 bases, and 20 bases separated the two germline ends. CDR3 residues: CASSFGQGRSPDGYTF. CDR3 in DNA: TGCGCCAGCAGCTTCGGGCAGGGCCGGTCCCCGGATGGCTACACCTTC.

The V call is TRBV7-3, the J call TRBJ2-7; possibly TRBD1 for D (6 bases). Germline V gives CDR1 SGHTA, CDR2 FQGTGA. The CDR3 sequence is 14 residues long. With 2 bases removed from V and 6 bases from J, the gap between germline ends came to 14 bases. CDR3 region: CASSLPQGPIEQYF. Here the CDR3 DNA reads TGTGCCAGCAGCTTACCGCAGGGGCCGATCGAGCAGTACTTC.

The rearrangement links TRBV9 to TRBJ2-1; 9 bases are a match to TRBD2. The junction had 17 bases not matched to a gene; V was cut back by 0 bases and J by 4 bases. This CDR3 region has 20 residues. Germline lookup yields CDR1 SGDLS and CDR2 YYNGEE. The CDR3 region has the DNA TGTGCCAGCAGCGTAGGTTTGAGTGCGGCTAGCGGGGTCCAATACAATGAGCAGTTCTTC. Protein product: CASSVGLSAASGVQYNEQFF. Filled out from reference TRBV9 and TRBJ2-1, the complete variable domain reads DSGVTQTPKHLITATGQRVTLRCSPRSGDLSVYWYQQSLDQGLQFLIQYYNGEERAKGNILERFSAQQFPDLHSELNLSSLELGDSALYFCASSVGLSAASGVQYNEQFFGPGTRLTVL.

The chain recombines TRBV18 with TRBJ2-5; perhaps TRBD2 as D (6 bases). The V end lost 3 bases, the J end lost 3 bases, and 8 bases lay between the germline ends. This CDR3 contains 13 residues. From germline, CDR1 is KGHSH and CDR2 LQKENI. The CDR3 nucleotides are TGTGCCAGCTCACCCTGGGGGGAAGAGACCCAGTACTTC. Its translation is CASSPWGEETQYF.

The chain carries TRBV27 and TRBJ2-7, with 8 bases lining up with TRBD1. The V gene end was trimmed by 5 bases and the J gene end by 5 bases; junction bases not matched to a gene: 14. The CDR3 consists of 16 residues. Germline V gene sequence: CDR1 MNHEY, CDR2 SMNVEV (reference sequence). The CDR3 region has the DNA TGTGCCAGCAGTATCCGGGACAGGACTATGGGCGACGAGCAGTACTTC. Its protein is CASSIRDRTMGDEQYF.